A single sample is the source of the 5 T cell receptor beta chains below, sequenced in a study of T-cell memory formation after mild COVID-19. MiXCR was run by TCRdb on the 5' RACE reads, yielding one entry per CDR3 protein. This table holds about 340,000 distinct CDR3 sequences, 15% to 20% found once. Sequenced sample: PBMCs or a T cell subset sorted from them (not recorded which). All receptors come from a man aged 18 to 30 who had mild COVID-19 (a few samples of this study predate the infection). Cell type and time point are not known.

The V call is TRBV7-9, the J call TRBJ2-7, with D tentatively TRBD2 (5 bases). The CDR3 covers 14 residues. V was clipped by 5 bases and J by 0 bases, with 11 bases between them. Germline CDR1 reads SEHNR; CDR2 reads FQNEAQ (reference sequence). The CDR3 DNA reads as TGTGCCAGCAGCATGACGGGGAACTCCTACGAGCAGTACTTC. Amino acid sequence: CASSMTGNSYEQYF.

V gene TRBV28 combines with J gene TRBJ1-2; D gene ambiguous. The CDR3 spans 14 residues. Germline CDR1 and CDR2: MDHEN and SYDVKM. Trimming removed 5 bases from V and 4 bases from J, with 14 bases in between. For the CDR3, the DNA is TGTGCCAGCAGTGGAGCTACGTCGGGCTATGGCTACACCTTC. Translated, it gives CASSGATSGYGYTF.

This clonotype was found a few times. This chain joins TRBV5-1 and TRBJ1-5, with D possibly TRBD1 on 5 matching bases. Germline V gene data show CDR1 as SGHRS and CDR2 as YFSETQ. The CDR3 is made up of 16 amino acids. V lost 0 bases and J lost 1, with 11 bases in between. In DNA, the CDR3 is TGCGCCAGCAGCTTGGTCCCAGGGAGCAGCAATCAGCCCCAGCATTTT. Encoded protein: CASSLVPGSSNQPQHF.

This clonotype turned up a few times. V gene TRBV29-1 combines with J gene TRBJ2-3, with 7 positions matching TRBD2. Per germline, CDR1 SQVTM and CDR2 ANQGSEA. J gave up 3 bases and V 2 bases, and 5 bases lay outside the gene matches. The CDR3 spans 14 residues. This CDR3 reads CSVEKGGGTDTQYF. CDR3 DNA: TGCAGCGTTGAAAAGGGCGGGGGAACAGATACGCAGTATTTT.

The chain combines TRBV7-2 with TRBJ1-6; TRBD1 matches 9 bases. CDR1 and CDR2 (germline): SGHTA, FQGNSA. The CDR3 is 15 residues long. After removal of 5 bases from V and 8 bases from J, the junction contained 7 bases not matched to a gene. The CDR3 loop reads CASSTWTGEYSPLHF. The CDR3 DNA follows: TGTGCCAGCAGCACCTGGACAGGGGAATATTCACCCCTCCACTTT. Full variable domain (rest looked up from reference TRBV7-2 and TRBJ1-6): GAGVSQSPSNKVTEKGKDVELRCDPISGHTALYWYRQSLGQGLEFLIYFQGNSAPDKSGLPSDRFSAERTGGSVSTLTIQRTQQEDSAVYLCASSTWTGEYSPLHFGNGTRLTVT.